Below are 24 T cell receptor beta chains sequenced from a single sample in a study of T-cell memory formation after mild COVID-19. TCRdb used MiXCR to reprocess the 5' RACE reads, holding one entry per CDR3 protein. The data show roughly 250,000 distinct CDR3 sequences, approximately 16% seen once. The specimen was PBMCs or a T cell subset sorted from them (not recorded which). These receptors all come from a man aged 18-30 years who had mild COVID-19 (a few samples of this study predate the infection). Cell type and time point are not known.

This clonotype has a single count. This sequence joins TRBV2 and TRBJ2-7, with 9 bases fitting TRBD2. Germline V gene sequence: CDR1 SNHLY, CDR2 FYNNEI. The CDR3 is 14 amino acids. The junction had 6 bases not matched to a gene; V was cut back by 4 bases and J by 5 bases. For the CDR3, the DNA is TGTGCCAGCAGTGCCGGGACTAGCAGACACGAGCAGTACTTC. It is translated as CASSAGTSRHEQYF.

This chain uses TRBV29-1 with TRBJ1-5; TRBD1 matches 7 bases. Germline CDR1 reads SQVTM; CDR2 reads ANQGSEA. V trimming: 6 bases; J trimming: 5 bases; junction bases outside the gene matches: 4. The CDR3 has 12 amino acids. The CDR3 sequence is CSVRQGHQPQHF. The CDR3 DNA follows: TGCAGCGTGCGACAGGGACATCAGCCCCAGCATTTT. Full variable domain (rest looked up from reference TRBV29-1 and TRBJ1-5): SAVISQKPSRDICQRGTSLTIQCQVDSQVTMMFWYRQQPGQSLTLIATANQGSEATYESGFVIDKFPISRPNLTFSTLTVSNMSPEDSSIYLCSVRQGHQPQHFGDGTRLSIL.

In this sample, this clonotype turned up a few times. The gene calls are TRBV6-5 and TRBJ2-3; TRBD1 is a possible D gene (6 bases). With 7 bases removed from V and 4 bases from J, the gap between germline ends came to 15 bases. CDR1 MNHEY and CDR2 SVGAGI come from the germline V gene. The CDR3 sequence is 14 residues long. CDR3 loop: CASIPLGGSDTQYF. The CDR3 nucleotides are TGTGCCAGCATTCCATTAGGGGGTTCAGATACGCAGTATTTT.

This clonotype was counted a few times. CDR3 protein: CASSYSTGYTGTPDGYTF. CDR3 bases: TGTGCCAGCAGTTACTCAACGGGCTATACCGGGACACCTGATGGCTACACCTTC. The chain uses TRBV6-5 and TRBJ1-2; D might be TRBD1 (6 bases). Per the germline V gene, CDR1 is MNHEY and CDR2 is SVGAGI. The CDR3 has 18 amino acids. The germline V and J ends were trimmed by 0 bases and 6 bases, with 23 bases remaining between them.

This clonotype was counted a few times. V gene TRBV29-1 combines with J gene TRBJ2-3, with D perhaps matching TRBD1 (6 bases). The ends were cut back, 3 bases at V and 1 base at J, with 14 bases in the middle. The V gene's germline CDR1 is SQVTM and CDR2 ANQGSEA. The CDR3 has 15 amino acids. The CDR3 DNA follows: TGCAGCGTTGATACGATCGAGGGGGGCACAGATACGCAGTATTTT. Amino acids: CSVDTIEGGTDTQYF.

This clonotype came up a few times. The chain recombines TRBV6-1 with TRBJ1-2; the D is unclear. CDR3 length: 13 residues. The germline V gene encodes CDR1 MNHNS and CDR2 SASEGT. Trimming cost V 0 bases and J 7 bases, with 9 bases left between them. CDR3 sequence: CASSEALRAGYTF. The CDR3 DNA is TGTGCCAGCAGTGAAGCGCTAAGGGCTGGCTACACCTTC.

In this sample, this clonotype turned up a few times. The V gene is TRBV18, the J gene TRBJ2-1, with D unclear. The CDR3 loop spans 11 amino acids. Per the germline V gene, CDR1 is KGHSH and CDR2 is LQKENI. V lost 5 bases, J lost 7 bases, and 6 bases lay in between. For the CDR3, the DNA is TGTGCCAGCTCAGAACAGAATGAGCAGTTCTTC. Protein product: CASSEQNEQFF. Combining the CDR3 with reference TRBV18 and TRBJ2-1 gives the whole variable domain NAGVMQNPRHLVRRRGQEARLRCSPMKGHSHVYWYRQLPEEGLKFMVYLQKENIIDESGMPKERFSAEFPKEGPSILRIQQVVRGDSAAYFCASSEQNEQFFGPGTRLTVL.

This chain uses TRBV20-1 with TRBJ1-5, with 7 bases matching TRBD1. Unmatched junction bases numbered 4, after V lost 6 bases and J lost 2 bases. Germline-derived CDR1 and CDR2 are DFQATT and SNEGSKA (reference sequence). CDR3 length equals 13 residues. The CDR3 DNA follows: TGCAGTGCAAAAGGACAGGGCAATCAGCCCCAGCATTTT. Its protein product is CSAKGQGNQPQHF.

This clonotype was seen more than once but under ten times. The chain has TRBV5-1 and TRBJ2-2; TRBD1 might be the D (5 bases). The CDR3 is 14 residues long. Germline V gene lookup returns CDR1 SGHRS and CDR2 YFSETQ. V lost 4 bases and J lost 5, with 12 bases in between. CDR3 nucleotides: TGCGCCAGCAGCCAGGGCGTTCTGACCGGGGAGCTGTTTTTT. Translated, it gives CASSQGVLTGELFF.

This clonotype showed up just a few times. V gene TRBV6-1 combines with J gene TRBJ1-2, with unresolved D. Trimming pared 4 bases from V and 0 bases from J, leaving 12 bases between. Germline CDR1 reads MNHNS; CDR2 reads SASEGT. This CDR3 has 15 amino acids. The CDR3 reads CASSGVLWANYGYTF. DNA for the CDR3: TGTGCCAGCAGTGGGGTCCTGTGGGCTAACTATGGCTACACCTTC.

In its sample, this clonotype was seen a few times. The gene calls are TRBV5-6 and TRBJ2-3, with D tentatively TRBD2 (6 bases). Trimming removed 3 bases at V and 4 bases at J, with 6 bases between. This CDR3 region has 12 residues. Germline values: CDR1 SGHDT, CDR2 YYEEEE. The CDR3 coding sequence is TGTGCCAGCAGCTGGGGGGCAGATACGCAGTATTTT. As protein: CASSWGADTQYF.

The chain employs TRBV4-2 and TRBJ1-2; D not certain. The CDR3 runs to 14 residues. Trimming stripped 1 base from V and 4 bases from J, with 10 bases between. Germline V gene lookup returns CDR1 LGHNA and CDR2 YNFKEQ. The CDR3 DNA reads TGTGCCAGCAGCCAAGTGCGGGGATCCTATGGCTACACCTTC. Protein: CASSQVRGSYGYTF.

This clonotype was counted only a few times. J is TRBJ1-1 and V is TRBV10-1; D is ambiguous. V lost 3 bases and J lost 2, with 7 bases in between. CDR1 is WNHNN and CDR2 is SYGVQD in the germline V gene (reference sequence). The CDR3 is made up of 13 amino acids. Here the CDR3 DNA reads TGCGCCAGCAGTGAACAGCCCAACACTGAAGCTTTCTTT. Protein: CASSEQPNTEAFF.

In its sample, this clonotype was seen many times. The chain is built from TRBV24-1 and TRBJ2-3, with 12 bases that match TRBD2. J was trimmed by 3 bases and V by 5 bases; bases with no gene match: 8. This CDR3 is 17 amino acids long. CDR1 is KGHDR, CDR2 SFDVKD, per germline. In DNA, the CDR3 is TGTGCCACCAGTGGAAGAGGACTAGCGGGGAGAACAGATACGCAGTATTTT. Its protein product is CATSGRGLAGRTDTQYF.

The CDR3 here is CASSFDPAYQETQYF. CDR3 in DNA: TGTGCCAGCAGTTTCGATCCGGCTTACCAAGAGACCCAGTACTTC. This chain connects TRBV12-3 or TRBV12-4 to TRBJ2-5; D ambiguous. V shed 3 bases and J shed 0 bases, with 11 bases lying between them. The CDR3 has 15 residues.

The chain links TRBV18 to TRBJ2-3, with a weak D call TRBD2 (6 bases). Trimming took 6 bases from V and 5 from J, leaving 15 bases between them. This CDR3 region has 14 residues. Germline V lookup: CDR1 KGHSH, CDR2 LQKENI. The CDR3 nucleotides read TGTGCCAGCTCCACCCGTCGGACTAAAGATACGCAGTATTTT. The encoded protein is CASSTRRTKDTQYF.

The chain combines TRBV7-9 with TRBJ1-5, with D tentatively TRBD1 (6 bases). CDR3 length equals 16 residues. V lost 3 bases to trimming and J lost 6 bases, with 18 bases between them. Germline loops: CDR1 SEHNR, CDR2 FQNEAQ (reference sequence). The CDR3 DNA sequence: TGTGCCAGCAGCTTGGCCGTGGGGGCTCTCAGTCAGCCCCAGCATTTT. Protein: CASSLAVGALSQPQHF.

The chain uses TRBV5-6 and TRBJ1-2; 7 bases align to TRBD1. The CDR3 has 16 amino acids. Germline CDR1 reads SGHDT; CDR2 reads YYEEEE. Germline trimming cut 3 bases from V and 8 bases from J; bases unmatched to any gene: 16. The CDR3 is CASSSVWPEGAGGYTF. The CDR3, as DNA: TGTGCCAGCAGCTCGGTATGGCCGGAGGGGGCAGGCGGCTACACCTTC.

The chain recombines TRBV6-5 with TRBJ2-5; no definite D call. The CDR3 is 11 residues long. CDR1 MNHEY and CDR2 SVGAGI come from the germline V gene. V was cut by 8 bases and J by 6 bases, with 10 bases left in between. The CDR3 here is CASGSSQTQYF. CDR3 DNA sequence: TGTGCCAGCGGTAGTAGTCAGACCCAGTACTTC.

This clonotype was seen a few times. The V call is TRBV5-1, the J call TRBJ1-6; the D is unclear. CDR1 is SGHRS, CDR2 YFSETQ, per germline. V lost 6 bases, J lost 7 bases, and 17 bases lay in between. The CDR3 consists of 15 residues. The CDR3 spells CASTTRSDRNSPLHF. CDR3 nucleotides: TGCGCCAGCACTACACGGTCCGATCGGAATTCACCCCTCCACTTT.

The V call is TRBV7-2, the J call TRBJ1-5; 7 bases align to TRBD1. Trimming cost V 2 bases and J 2 bases; bases outside gene matches: 3. In germline, CDR1 is SGHTA, CDR2 FQGNSA. The length of the CDR3 is 15 residues. The CDR3 protein is CASSLLGTGNQPQHF. DNA of the CDR3: TGTGCCAGCAGCTTACTCGGGACAGGCAATCAGCCCCAGCATTTT. The full variable domain, in which reference TRBV7-2 and TRBJ1-5 provide the parts outside the CDR3, is GAGVSQSPSNKVTEKGKDVELRCDPISGHTALYWYRQSLGQGLEFLIYFQGNSAPDKSGLPSDRFSAERTGGSVSTLTIQRTQQEDSAVYLCASSLLGTGNQPQHFGDGTRLSIL.

This clonotype was seen a few times. The chain joins TRBV2 to TRBJ2-7; D gene unclear. Trimming removed 6 bases at V and 3 bases at J, with 15 bases between. Germline V gene sequence: CDR1 SNHLY, CDR2 FYNNEI. The CDR3 has 14 residues. The CDR3 protein is CASRTRVQLYEQYV. CDR3 DNA: TGTGCCAGCAGGACTCGGGTCCAACTCTACGAGCAGTACGTC.

V and J are TRBV7-9 and TRBJ2-3, with D possibly matching TRBD2 (5 bases). The CDR3 has 12 amino acids. From germline, CDR1 is SEHNR and CDR2 FQNEAQ (reference sequence). V lost 8 bases to trimming and J lost 6 bases, with 12 bases between them. CDR3 DNA sequence: TGTGCCAGCGGTGGGAGTTGGGATACGCAGTATTTT. It translates to CASGGSWDTQYF.

J is TRBJ1-5 and V is TRBV13, with D maybe TRBD1 (6 bases). Germline V CDR1 and CDR2: PRHDT, FYEKMQ (reference sequence). V shed 3 bases and J shed 9 bases, with 15 bases lying between them. CDR3 length: 14 residues. In nucleotides, the CDR3 is TGTGCCAGCAGCTTGGTACAGGGCAAAGGGCCCCAGCATTTT. This sequence encodes CASSLVQGKGPQHF.